The next 10 T cell receptor beta chains were all read from a single sample in a study of cytomegalovirus exposure and HLA in healthy donors. The data were produced by immunoSEQ multiplex PCR, yet TCRdb's version contains in-frame clones alone and is incomplete. The table records roughly 60,000 clones, around 95% of them present only once. Source material: PBMCs. Every receptor here comes from a young woman in good health and CMV-seropositive.

The chain employs TRBV6-6 and TRBJ1-4; 7 nucleotides align to TRBD1. Unmatched junction bases numbered 8, after V lost 4 bases and J lost 3 bases. The CDR3 is 16 residues long. Germline CDR1 reads MNHNY; CDR2 reads SVGAGI (reference sequence). CDR3 protein: CASSSATGVANEKLFF. CDR3 DNA: TGTGCCAGCAGTTCCGCAACAGGGGTGGCTAATGAAAAACTGTTTTTT.

The gene calls are TRBV28 and TRBJ2-7; the D gene is possibly TRBD2 (7 bases). Germline CDR1 reads MDHEN; CDR2 reads SYDVKM. The CDR3 runs to 14 residues. Trimming left V 7 bases short and J 2 bases short, with 15 bases between. CDR3 sequence reads: CASKRGGLTYEQYF. The DNA for the CDR3 is TGTGCCAGCAAGAGGGGGGGCCTTACCTACGAGCAGTACTTC. The full variable domain, rest sourced from reference TRBV28 and TRBJ2-7, is DVKVTQSSRYLVKRTGEKVFLECVQDMDHENMFWYRQDPGLGLRLIYFSYDVKMKEKGDIPEGYSVSREKKERFSLILESASTNQTSMYLCASKRGGLTYEQYFGPGTRLTVT.

J is TRBJ2-7 and V is TRBV7-6, with D tentatively TRBD2 (7 bases). The CDR3 runs to 14 residues. Trimming took 5 bases from V and 2 from J, leaving 13 bases between them. Germline CDR1 is SGHVS and CDR2 is FNYEAQ. As DNA, the CDR3 is TGTGCCAGCAGCCCCCAGCGGGACACCTACGAGCAGTACTTC. Translation: CASSPQRDTYEQYF.

The genes are TRBV9 and TRBJ2-1, with TRBD2 identical over 8 bases. Germline CDR1 SGDLS, CDR2 YYNGEE. Germline trimming cut 2 bases from V and 10 bases from J; bases unmatched to any gene: 14. This CDR3 is built from 16 residues. The CDR3 loop reads CASSVLGREGFREQFF. DNA for the CDR3: TGTGCCAGCAGCGTTTTGGGACGGGAGGGCTTTAGGGAGCAGTTCTTC.

The chain has TRBV13 and TRBJ1-2, with unresolved D. CDR3 size: 16 residues. Trimming removed 0 bases from V and 3 bases from J, with 14 bases in between. Germline loops: CDR1 PRHDT, CDR2 FYEKMQ (reference sequence). This chain's CDR3 is CASSLGSVREDYGYTF. CDR3 nucleotides: TGTGCCAGCAGCTTAGGATCGGTGAGGGAGGACTATGGCTACACCTTC.

This sequence joins TRBV2 and TRBJ1-2; 7 bases align to TRBD1. The germline V gene encodes CDR1 SNHLY and CDR2 FYNNEI. After removal of 7 bases from V and 2 bases from J, the junction contained 4 bases not matched to a gene. The CDR3 runs to 13 residues. The DNA of the CDR3 is TGTGCCAGCACCGGGACAGAGAACTATGGCTACACCTTC. It translates to CASTGTENYGYTF.

The count of this clone is one. The chain carries TRBV30 and TRBJ2-7; 14 bases are a match to TRBD2. Trimming removed 1 base from V and 5 bases from J; junction bases left unmatched: 10. Germline lookup yields CDR1 GTSNPN and CDR2 SVGIG (reference sequence). CDR3 length: 17 residues. The CDR3 is CAWSASLTSGRANEQYF. DNA of the CDR3: TGTGCCTGGAGTGCCTCCCTGACTAGCGGGAGGGCAAACGAGCAGTACTTC.

This chain connects TRBV7-9 to TRBJ2-3; tentative D call: TRBD2 (5 bases). Germline V gives CDR1 SEHNR, CDR2 FQNEAQ (reference sequence). V was shortened by 5 bases and J by 10 bases, with 13 bases between the two germline ends. The CDR3 runs to 12 residues. CDR3 loop: CASSKLVFAQYF. CDR3 DNA: TGTGCCAGCAGCAAACTAGTTTTCGCGCAGTATTTT.

As DNA, the CDR3 is TGCAGCGTTGAAGTGACGAATTGTTTGGGAGTTAGGGTTGATGAAAAACTGTTTTTT. Translating it yields CSVEVTNCLGVRVDEKLFF. The V and J genes are TRBV29-1 and TRBJ1-4, with D unresolved. With 1 base removed from V and 6 bases from J, the gap between germline ends came to 27 bases. The CDR3 is 19 amino acids. Germline V gene sequence: CDR1 SQVTM, CDR2 ANQGSEA.

For the CDR3, the DNA is TGTGCCAGCAGCCGGCGGGCCAGCTCCTACAATGAGCAGTTCTTC. This gives the protein CASSRRASSYNEQFF. The V gene is TRBV28, the J gene TRBJ2-1; maybe TRBD2 (5 bases). V lost 6 bases and J 0 bases, leaving 12 bases between the germline ends. Germline V gene sequence: CDR1 MDHEN, CDR2 SYDVKM. The CDR3 totals 15 residues.